This record covers a single T cell receptor beta chain. The data belong to a study of blood T cell repertoires in COVID-19. About the research overall: Acute and convalescent COVID-19 samples came from the United States, Italy and Spain. T cells, B-cell-depleted T cells, or PBMCs supplied cDNA or gDNA.

Original analysis: By means of reference gene primer amplification, nucleated cell counts were estimated. Some clones are missing from TCRdb's copy, which holds only in-frame ones; the method was immunoSEQ multiplex PCR. The DNA was the basis for D and trimming; V, J and clone size are from that table. Of about 220,000 clones in the sample, 80% to 85% were seen once. This clonotype was obtained from a woman between 55 and 75 years old with acute or convalescent COVID-19. The sample was peripheral blood.

The CDR3 here is CASSSRADEKGYTF. In nucleotides, the CDR3 is TGTGCCAGCAGCTCGCGGGCCGATGAAAAGGGCTACACCTTC. The J gene is TRBJ1-2, the V gene TRBV11-1; no reliable D call. CDR3 length: 14 amino acids. Trimming took off 4 bases at V and 8 bases at J, with 17 bases between the two ends. Germline assignment: CDR1 SGHAT and CDR2 FQDESV (reference sequence).